Sequencing of this TCR beta chain was carried out in a study of blood T cell repertoires in COVID-19. The CDR3 totals 13 residues. Looked up from germline, CDR1 is GTSNPN and CDR2 is SVGIG (reference sequence). Concerning this clone itself: Sequence at one end of the junction differs from germline and may be a read error.

The assay was immunoSEQ multiplex PCR, and TCRdb's table has in-frame clones only and misses some. The table includes 400,000 to 450,000 clones, around 91% detected once. Sequenced: PBMCs or T cells enriched from blood (not recorded which). The rearrangement uses TRBV30 and TRBJ1-1, with D uncertain. This receptor was identified in a man aged 18 to 35 who had recovered from COVID-19. CDR3 coding DNA: TGTGCCTGGAGCGGCACCGGGAACGCTGAAGCTTTCTTT. It codes for CAWSGTGNAEAFF.